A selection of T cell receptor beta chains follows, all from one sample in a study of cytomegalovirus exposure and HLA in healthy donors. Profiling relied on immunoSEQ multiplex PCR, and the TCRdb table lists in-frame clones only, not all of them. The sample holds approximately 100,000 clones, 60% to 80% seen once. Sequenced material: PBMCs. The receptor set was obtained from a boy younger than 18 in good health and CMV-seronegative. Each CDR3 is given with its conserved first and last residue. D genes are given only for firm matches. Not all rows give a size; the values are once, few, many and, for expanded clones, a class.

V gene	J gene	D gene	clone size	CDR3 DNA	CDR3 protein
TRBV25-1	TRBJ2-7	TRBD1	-	TGTGCCAGTGCCGACAGGGGGTCCTACGAGCAGTACTTC	CASADRGSYEQYF
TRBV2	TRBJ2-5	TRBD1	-	TGTGCCAGCAGTGAGAAGAGACAGGGAAAAGAGACCCAGTACTTC	CASSEKRQGKETQYF
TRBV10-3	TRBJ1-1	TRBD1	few	TGTGCCATCAGTACCGGGACAGGGGACACTGAAGCTTTCTTT	CAISTGTGDTEAFF
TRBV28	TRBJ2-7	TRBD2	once	TGTGCCGCCTACGATGGGACTAGTGGCTCCTACGAGCAGTACTTC	CAAYDGTSGSYEQYF
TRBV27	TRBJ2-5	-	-	TGTGCCAGCAGGGGGCCATTGGGCGGTTCAGGAGAGACCCAGTACTTC	CASRGPLGGSGETQYF
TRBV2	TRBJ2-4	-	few	TGTGCCACCACTTTAACCGCGGGAAAGGGGCACTTC	CATTLTAGKGHF
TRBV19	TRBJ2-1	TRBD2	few	TGTGCCAGTAGTAGGACTAGCTCCTACAATGAGCAGTTCTTC	CASSRTSSYNEQFF
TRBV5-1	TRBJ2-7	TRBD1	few	TGCGCCAGCAGCTTGGACGGACAGGGGTCCTACGAGCAGTACTTC	CASSLDGQGSYEQYF
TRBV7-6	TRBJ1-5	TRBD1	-	TGTGCCAGCAGCTTAGCTGGACAGGGGCAGCCCCAGCATTTT	CASSLAGQGQPQHF
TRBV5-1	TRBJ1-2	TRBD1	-	TGCGCCAGCAGCTTGGAGGGACAGGGCGGGGGCTACACCTTC	CASSLEGQGGGYTF
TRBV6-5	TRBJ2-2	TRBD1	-	TGTGCCAGCAATCGACAGGGGGGAAGGACCGGGGAGCTGTTTTTT	CASNRQGGRTGELFF
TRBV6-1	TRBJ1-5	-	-	TGTGCCAGCAGTGAGGGCAGTTATAGCAATCAGCCCCAGCATTTT	CASSEGSYSNQPQHF
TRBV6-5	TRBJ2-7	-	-	TGTGCCATTACTGCCGGCTACGAGCAGTACTTC	CAITAGYEQYF
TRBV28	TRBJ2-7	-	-	TGTGCCAGCAGCGTGGGCCTCCCGAGCTCCTACGAGCAGTACTTC	CASSVGLPSSYEQYF
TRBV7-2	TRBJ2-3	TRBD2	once	TGTGCCAGCAGCCCACTTGCGAGCGGGAGGGCCAGAGATACGCAGTATTTT	CASSPLASGRARDTQYF
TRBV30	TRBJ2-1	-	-	TGTGCCTGGACTACAGGGTTTACCTACAATGAGCAGTTCTTC	CAWTTGFTYNEQFF
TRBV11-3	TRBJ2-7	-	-	TGTGCCAGCAGCTCCCGGCAGGGCACCTACGAGCAGTACTTC	CASSSRQGTYEQYF
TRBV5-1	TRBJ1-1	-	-	TGCGCCAGCAGCCTACAGGGCCCGAACACTGAAGCTTTCTTT	CASSLQGPNTEAFF
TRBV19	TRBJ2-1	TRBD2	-	TGTGCCAGTAGTCAGCGGGGGGGAGAGCAGTTCTTC	CASSQRGGEQFF
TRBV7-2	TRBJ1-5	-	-	TGTGCCAGCAGCCCCGACAGATTCCAGCCCCAGCATTTT	CASSPDRFQPQHF
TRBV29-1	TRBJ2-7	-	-	TGCAGCGTTGAAATTTCCGCAGGGGTCGAGCAGTACTTC	CSVEISAGVEQYF
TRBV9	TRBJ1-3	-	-	TGTGCCAGCAGCGTAGTCCGAGACTCTGACTCTGGAAACACCATATATTTT	CASSVVRDSDSGNTIYF
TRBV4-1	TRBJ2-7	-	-	TGCGCCAGCAGCCGCGGGACGGCCACCTACGAGCAGTACTTC	CASSRGTATYEQYF
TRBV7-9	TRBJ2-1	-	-	TGTGCCAGCAGCGTACTAGCCGCTTTCTACAATGAGCAGTTCTTC	CASSVLAAFYNEQFF
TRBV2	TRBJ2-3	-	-	TGTGCCAGCAGTGGCTCAGGGATTGTCGCAGATACGCAGTATTTT	CASSGSGIVADTQYF
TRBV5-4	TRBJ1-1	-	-	TGTGCCAGCAGCTTGGACCAGGGGCCCACTGAAGCTTTCTTT	CASSLDQGPTEAFF
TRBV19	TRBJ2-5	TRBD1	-	TGTGCCAGTAGTAAGGCCCGGGACAGCGAATACCAAGAGACCCAGTACTTC	CASSKARDSEYQETQYF
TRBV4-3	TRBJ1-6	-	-	TGCGCCAGCAGCCAAGATGGAGGGTCCGAAAGCTCCTATAATTCACCCCTCCGCTTT	CASSQDGGSESSYNSPLRF
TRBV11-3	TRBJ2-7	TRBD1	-	TGTGCCAGCAGAGCCCGACAGGGGCTATCCTACGAGCAGTACTTC	CASRARQGLSYEQYF
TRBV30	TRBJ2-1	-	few	TGTGCCTGGACCAGACTACTCCTTAGTGAGCAGTTCTTC	CAWTRLLLSEQFF
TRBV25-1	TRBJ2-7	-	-	TGTGCCAGCAGTGAAACAGACAGGCGGGGGCCCTACGAGCAGTACTTC	CASSETDRRGPYEQYF
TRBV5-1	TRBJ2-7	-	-	TGCGCCAGCAGCTTGGTGTCAAGCATCTACGAGCAGTACTTC	CASSLVSSIYEQYF
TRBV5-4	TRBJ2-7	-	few	TGTGCCAGCAGCTTGAGAGGTTACGAGCAGTACTTC	CASSLRGYEQYF
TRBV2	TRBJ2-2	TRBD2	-	TGTGCCAGCAGTTATAAGCGGGGGGGCCCCACCGGGGAGCTGTTTTTT	CASSYKRGGPTGELFF
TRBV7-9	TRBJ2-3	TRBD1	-	TGTGCCAGCAGCTCATGGGGACAGACTACAGATACGCAGTATTTT	CASSSWGQTTDTQYF
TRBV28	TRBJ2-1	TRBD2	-	TGTGCCAGCAGTTCATTACGGCGTTCTAGCGGGGGACTCAATGAGCAGTTCTTC	CASSSLRRSSGGLNEQFF
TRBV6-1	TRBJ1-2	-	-	TGTGCCAGCAGTGACTGGGCAGGTCTGGACTATGGCTACACCTTC	CASSDWAGLDYGYTF
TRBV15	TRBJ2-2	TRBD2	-	TGTGCCACCAGCCTAGGGACTAGCAGCACCGGGGAGCTGTTTTTT	CATSLGTSSTGELFF
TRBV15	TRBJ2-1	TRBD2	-	TGTGCCACCAGCAGGGGCTCCCGGGAGGGGGACAATGAGCAGTTCTTC	CATSRGSREGDNEQFF
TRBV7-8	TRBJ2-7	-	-	TGTGCCAGCAGCTTAGCGGGCAGTGCCTACGAGCAGTACTTC	CASSLAGSAYEQYF
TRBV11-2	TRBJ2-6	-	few	TGTGCCAGCAGCTTAGATCGGGGGGCAGTATCTGGGGCCAACGTCCTGACTTTC	CASSLDRGAVSGANVLTF
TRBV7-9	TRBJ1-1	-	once	TGTGCCAGCAGCAGAGTGAACACTGAAGCTTTCTTT	CASSRVNTEAFF
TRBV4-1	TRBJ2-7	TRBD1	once	TGCGCCAGCAGCCAAGCCACCGGGACAGGGGGCAGCGAGCAGTACTTC	CASSQATGTGGSEQYF
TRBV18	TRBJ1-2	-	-	TGTGCCAGCTCACCCGGCGGGGGTGATCGTGGCTACACCTTC	CASSPGGGDRGYTF
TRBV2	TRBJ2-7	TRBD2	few	TGTGCCAGCAGTGAAAGGGGACTAGCCGGCTACGAGCAGTACTTC	CASSERGLAGYEQYF
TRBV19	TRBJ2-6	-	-	TGTGCCAGTCGACAAATCTCTGGGGCCAACGTCCTGACTTTC	CASRQISGANVLTF
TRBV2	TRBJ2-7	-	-	TGTGCCAGCAGCTCCTCACGACAGATCTCTACCTTCGAGCAGTACTTC	CASSSSRQISTFEQYF
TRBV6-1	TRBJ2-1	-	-	TGTGCCAGCATCCTGGGCGGGTACTCCTACAATGAGCAGTTCTTC	CASILGGYSYNEQFF
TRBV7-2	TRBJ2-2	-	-	TGTGCCAGCAGCTTAACCCGGGGGTACACCGGGGAGCTGTTTTTT	CASSLTRGYTGELFF
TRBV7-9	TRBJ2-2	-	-	TGTGCCAGCAGCGGAGGTGGGGAGCTGTTTTTT	CASSGGGELFF